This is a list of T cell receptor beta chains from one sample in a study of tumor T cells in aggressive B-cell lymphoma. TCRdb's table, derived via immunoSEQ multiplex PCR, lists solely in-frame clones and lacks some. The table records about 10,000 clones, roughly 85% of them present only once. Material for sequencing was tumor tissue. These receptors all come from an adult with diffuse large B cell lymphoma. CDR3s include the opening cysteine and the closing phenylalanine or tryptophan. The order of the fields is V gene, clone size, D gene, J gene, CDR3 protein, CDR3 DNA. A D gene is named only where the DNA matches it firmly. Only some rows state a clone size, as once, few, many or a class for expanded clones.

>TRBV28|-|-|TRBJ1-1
CASSMYGVMNTEAFF
TGTGCCAGCAGTATGTACGGTGTCATGAACACTGAAGCTTTCTTT
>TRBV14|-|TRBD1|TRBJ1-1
CASSHYRGRNAEAFF
TGTGCCAGCAGCCACTACAGGGGGCGCAACGCTGAAGCTTTCTTT
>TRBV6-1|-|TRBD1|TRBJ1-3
CASSEGTGGNTIYF
TGTGCCAGCAGTGAAGGGACAGGGGGAAACACCATATATTTT
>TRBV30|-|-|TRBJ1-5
CAWGPGLANQPQHF
TGTGCCTGGGGGCCGGGACTCGCAAATCAGCCCCAGCATTTT
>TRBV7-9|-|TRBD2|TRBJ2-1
CASSLEAGRNYNEQFF
TGTGCCAGCAGCTTAGAAGCGGGAAGGAATTACAATGAGCAGTTCTTC
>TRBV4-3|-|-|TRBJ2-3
CASSQDLTLRITDTQYF
TGCGCCAGCAGCCAAGATTTGACTCTCCGTATCACAGATACGCAGTATTTT
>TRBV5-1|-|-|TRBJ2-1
CASSLKWAEQFF
TGCGCCAGCAGCTTGAAGTGGGCTGAGCAGTTCTTC
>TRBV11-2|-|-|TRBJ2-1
CASSLDVGSEQFF
TGTGCCAGCAGCTTAGATGTCGGGTCCGAGCAGTTCTTC
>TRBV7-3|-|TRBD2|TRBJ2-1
CASSPLAGGLSLGEQFF
TGTGCCAGCAGCCCCCTAGCGGGAGGCCTAAGTTTAGGTGAGCAGTTCTTC
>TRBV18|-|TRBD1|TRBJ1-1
CASSPLRDSEAFF
TGTGCCAGCTCACCACTCCGGGACAGCGAAGCTTTCTTT
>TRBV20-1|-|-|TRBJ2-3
CSATLEGTQYF
TGCAGTGCTACCCTGGAGGGTACGCAGTATTTT
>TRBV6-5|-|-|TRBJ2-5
CASRASLVQETQYF
TGTGCCAGCAGGGCTAGCTTGGTCCAAGAGACCCAGTACTTC
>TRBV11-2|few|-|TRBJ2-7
CASSLDTGYYEQYF
TGTGCCAGCAGCTTAGACACAGGGTACTACGAGCAGTACTTC
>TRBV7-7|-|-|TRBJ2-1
CASSLDTGTEQFF
TGTGCCAGCAGCTTAGATACAGGGACTGAGCAGTTCTTC
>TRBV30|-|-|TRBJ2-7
CAWNGQGPYEQYF
TGTGCCTGGAATGGACAAGGCCCCTACGAGCAGTACTTC
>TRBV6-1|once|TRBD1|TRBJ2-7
CASSAYRGPYEQYF
TGCGCCAGCAGTGCCTACAGGGGACCCTACGAGCAGTACTTC
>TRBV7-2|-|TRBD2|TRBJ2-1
CASSGLAGGLYNEQFF
TGTGCCAGCAGCGGACTAGCGGGAGGACTTTACAATGAGCAGTTCTTC
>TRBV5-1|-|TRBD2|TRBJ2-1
CASSLSGIYNEQFF
TGCGCCAGCAGCTTGAGCGGGATCTACAATGAGCAGTTCTTC
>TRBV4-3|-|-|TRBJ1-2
CASSQAERPIQGYTF
TGCGCCAGCAGCCAGGCCGAGCGACCCATACAAGGCTACACCTTC
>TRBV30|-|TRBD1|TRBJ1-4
CAWSASLRGRGEKLFF
TGTGCCTGGAGTGCCTCCCTGAGGGGGCGCGGTGAAAAACTGTTTTTT
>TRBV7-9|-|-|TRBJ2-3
CASSYQNTQYF
TGTGCCAGCAGCTACCAGAATACGCAGTATTTT
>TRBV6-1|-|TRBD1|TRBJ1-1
CATTRDRNTEAFF
TGTGCCACCACGAGGGACAGGAACACTGAAGCTTTCTTT
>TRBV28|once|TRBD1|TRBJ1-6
CASRGQGFSPLHF
TGTGCCAGTCGTGGACAGGGTTTTTCACCCCTCCACTTT
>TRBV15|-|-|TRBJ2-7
CATSSTQRRGKFGSYEQYF
TGTGCCACCAGCTCAACTCAACGAAGGGGAAAATTTGGGTCCTACGAGCAGTACTTC
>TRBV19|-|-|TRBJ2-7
CASSSPFTGWEQYF
TGTGCCAGTAGTAGCCCCTTTACGGGGTGGGAGCAGTACTTC
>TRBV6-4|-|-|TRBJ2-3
CASSVSAGRSTDTQYF
TGTGCCAGCAGTGTATCAGCCGGCAGGAGCACAGATACGCAGTATTTT
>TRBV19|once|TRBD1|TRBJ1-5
CASGTEGFSNQPQHF
TGTGCCAGTGGGACAGAGGGTTTTAGCAATCAGCCCCAGCATTTT
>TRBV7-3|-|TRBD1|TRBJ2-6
CASSLRGTDSGANVLTF
TGTGCCAGCAGCTTAAGGGGGACAGACTCTGGGGCCAACGTCCTGACTTTC
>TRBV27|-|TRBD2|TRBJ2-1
CASSFPTSGSYNEQFF
TGTGCCAGCAGTTTTCCGACTAGCGGCTCCTACAATGAGCAGTTCTTC
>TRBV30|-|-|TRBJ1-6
CAWTRTVISPLHF
TGTGCCTGGACCCGGACAGTAATCTCACCCCTCCACTTT
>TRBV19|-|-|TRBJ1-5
CASRRGVSNQPQHF
TGTGCCAGTAGGCGGGGGGTGAGTAATCAGCCCCAGCATTTT
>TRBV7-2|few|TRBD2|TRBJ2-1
CASSLTSGSRSEQFF
TGTGCCAGCAGTCTTACTAGCGGGAGTCGAAGTGAGCAGTTCTTC